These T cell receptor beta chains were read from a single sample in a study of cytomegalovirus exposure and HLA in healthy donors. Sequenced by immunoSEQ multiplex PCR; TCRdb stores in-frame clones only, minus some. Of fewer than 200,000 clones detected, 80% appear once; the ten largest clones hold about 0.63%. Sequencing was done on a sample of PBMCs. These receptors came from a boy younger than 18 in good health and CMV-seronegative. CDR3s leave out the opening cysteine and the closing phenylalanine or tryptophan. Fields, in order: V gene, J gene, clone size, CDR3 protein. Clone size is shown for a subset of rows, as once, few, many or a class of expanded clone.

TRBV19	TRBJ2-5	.	ASTPGLAGSQETQY
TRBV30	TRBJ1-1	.	AWSVLNTEAF
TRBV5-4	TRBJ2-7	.	ASSQQVATDEQY
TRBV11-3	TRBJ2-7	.	ASSLNHRGVYEQY
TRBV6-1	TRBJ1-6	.	ASSTGGRHNSPLH
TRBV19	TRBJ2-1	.	ASSIVSGNEQF
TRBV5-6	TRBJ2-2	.	ASSWDLAGGGELF
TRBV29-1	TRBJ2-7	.	SVEGRSYEQY
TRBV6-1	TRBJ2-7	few	ASSERTVATEMQY
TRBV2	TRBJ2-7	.	ASMLADSYEQY
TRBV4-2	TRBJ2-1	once	ASSQVGDRHNEQF
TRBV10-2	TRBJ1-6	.	ASSENRGPLPLH
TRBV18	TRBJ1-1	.	ASSSGLQGANTEAF
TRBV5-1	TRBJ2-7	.	ASSQGTGSPYEQY
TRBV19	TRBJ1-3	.	ASSPRLYSGNTIY
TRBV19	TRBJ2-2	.	ASSIGSSGYAGELF
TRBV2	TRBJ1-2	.	ASPPGGQGPDT
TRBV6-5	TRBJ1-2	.	ASRSDRDLGYGYT
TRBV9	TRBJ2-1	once	ASSVGWTNNEQF
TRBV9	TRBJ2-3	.	ASSVGGGLHTDTQY
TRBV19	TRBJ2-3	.	ASSLGLAGGSSTDTQY
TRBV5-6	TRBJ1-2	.	ASSLIQGEGGYT
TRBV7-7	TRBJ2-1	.	ASGPGGPANEQF
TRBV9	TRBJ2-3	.	ASSVDTGSGTDTQY
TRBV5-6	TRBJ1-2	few	ASSQERTYGYT
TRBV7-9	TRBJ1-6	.	ASSPDRVNSPLH
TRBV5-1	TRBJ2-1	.	ASSLRVLQRQTYNEQF
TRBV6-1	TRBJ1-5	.	ASSGDRYQPQH
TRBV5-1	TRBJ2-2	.	ASSPDVVAGGQGELF
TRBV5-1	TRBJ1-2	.	ASSVDGGDVGKDT
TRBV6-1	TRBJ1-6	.	ASSELGLSLADSPLH
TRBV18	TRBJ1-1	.	ASSQQGEGTEAF
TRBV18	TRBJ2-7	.	ASSSVRGREFYEQY
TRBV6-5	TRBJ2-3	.	ASSYVSGAYTDTQY
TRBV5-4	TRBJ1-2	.	ASSLPGFGGGYT
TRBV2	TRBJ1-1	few	ATTAAEGGQGASSSIEAF
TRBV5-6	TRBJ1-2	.	ASSLVRGYRGYT
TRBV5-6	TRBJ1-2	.	ASTPGQGAPGWGYT
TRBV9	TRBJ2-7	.	ASSVVGTALLGYEQY
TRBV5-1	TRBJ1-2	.	ASSLAGQSYGYT
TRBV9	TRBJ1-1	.	ASSLLDGAEAF
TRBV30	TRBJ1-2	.	AWSRVQGGYT
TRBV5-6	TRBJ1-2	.	ASSLVASYT
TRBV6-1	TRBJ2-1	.	ASRENRGHGFNEQF
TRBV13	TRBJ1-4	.	ASSTRDRVAEKLF
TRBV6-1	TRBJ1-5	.	ASSEFGGSGQPQH
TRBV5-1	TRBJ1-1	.	ASSSQGNTEAF
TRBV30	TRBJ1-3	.	AWSPGGNTIY
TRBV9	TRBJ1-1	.	ASSVGGSTEAF
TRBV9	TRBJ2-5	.	ASSVDVLAGVTQETQY
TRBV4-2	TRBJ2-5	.	ASSQGGLAGGGETQY
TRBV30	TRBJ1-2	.	AWTRTGVYGYT
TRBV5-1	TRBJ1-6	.	ASSPEGRHYNSPLH